A single sample is the source of the 31 T cell receptor beta chains below, sequenced in a study of tumor-infiltrating lymphocytes in primary liver carcinoma. The authors made TCR beta cDNA from roughly 480 ng total RNA with a constant-region primer. Three nested multiplex PCR rounds, a slightly modified ARM-PCR method, built the TCR beta libraries. TRBV1-TRBV30 forward primers and a C-beta reverse primer were used in the first two PCR rounds, which each ran for ten to eleven cycles. One entry per CDR3 protein results from TCRdb running MiXCR on the multiplex PCR reads. The sample consists of about 190,000 distinct CDR3 sequences, around 85% of them appearing once. The source material, roughly 18-33 mg of unsorted bulk tissue, was used to co-extract RNA and DNA. Specimen: tumor tissue from primary liver carcinoma. All receptors come from a middle-aged man with primary liver carcinoma and hepatitis B virus infection.

With respect to this clonotype: One end of the junction is discordant with germline, which a read error may explain. The CDR3 DNA reads as TGTGCCAGTAGCCCTTCGGACAGGTCGGATGCGGCTTTCTTT. Its translation is CASSPSDRSDAAFF. The J gene is TRBJ1-1, the V gene TRBV14, with 7 bases aligning to TRBD1. The CDR3 covers 14 residues. CDR1 is SGHDN, CDR2 FVKESK, per germline. Together with reference TRBV14 and TRBJ1-1, the CDR3 gives the full variable domain: EAGVTQFPSHSVIEKGQTVTLRCDPISGHDNLYWYRRVMGKEIKFLLHFVKESKQDESGMPNNRFLAERTGGTYSTLKVQPAELEDSGVYFCASSPSDRSDAAFFGQGTRLTVV.

The chain uses TRBV12-3 or TRBV12-4 and TRBJ2-1; D is undetermined. Trimming removed 1 base at V and 8 bases at J, with 6 bases between. CDR3 length: 12 residues. Here the CDR3 DNA reads TGTGCCAGCAGTTTAGATAATGATGAGCAGTTCTTC. Translation: CASSLDNDEQFF.

The J gene is TRBJ2-7, the V gene TRBV29-1, with D perhaps being TRBD1 or TRBD2 (5 bases each). Germline loops: CDR1 SQVTM, CDR2 ANQGSEA. Trimming removed 7 bases from V and 1 base from J, with 23 bases in between. The CDR3 extends over 16 amino acids. The CDR3 is CSAIRSGTGTSYEQYF. The CDR3 coding sequence is TGCAGCGCCATAAGATCTGGGACCGGCACTTCCTACGAGCAGTACTTC.

With regard to this clonotype: One end of the junction varies from germline; a read error may be responsible. The J gene is TRBJ2-5, the V gene TRBV7-3; D might be TRBD1 (5 bases). From germline, CDR1 is SGHTA and CDR2 FQGTGA. This CDR3 is built from 14 residues. As DNA, the CDR3 is TGTGCCAGCAGCCGAAGCAGGGTACAAGAGACCCAATACTTC. Protein sequence: CASSRSRVQETQYF.

As for this clonotype: Germline is not matched at one junction end, which may reflect a read error. The chain employs TRBV5-1 and TRBJ1-2, with no clear D. The CDR3 loop spans 14 amino acids. Germline lookup yields CDR1 SGHRS and CDR2 YFSETQ. The DNA of the CDR3 is TGCGCCAGAAGCTTGGGCAGTACGAACTATGGCTACACCTTC. Protein sequence: CARSLGSTNYGYTF.

Worth noting for this clonotype: This may be a read error, as it is one base from a much larger clone. The chain is built from TRBV28 and TRBJ2-5; D is uncertain. Per the germline V gene, CDR1 is MDHEN and CDR2 is SYDVKM. The V and J ends lost 6 bases and 1 base respectively, with 12 bases between them. The CDR3 spans 14 residues. CDR3 DNA sequence: TGTGCCAGCAGAAACGGTGGGGTCCAAGAGACCCAGTACTTC. Translated, it gives CASRNGGVQETQYF.

A note on this clonotype: The junction and the germline gene differ at one end; a read error may be behind it. The chain has TRBV29-1 and TRBJ2-1; 8 bases fit TRBD2. The CDR3 sequence is 15 residues long. Looked up from germline, CDR1 is SQVTM and CDR2 is ANQGSEA. The CDR3 region is CSVEGLAWQVNEQFF. For the CDR3, the DNA is TGCAGCGTTGAAGGACTAGCGTGGCAGGTGAATGAACAGTTCTTC.

With respect to this clonotype: A junction boundary mismatches the germline segment, possibly from a read error. For the CDR3, the DNA is TGTGCCGGCAGTTTAAATCGGGGTAGCAATCAGCCCCAGTATTTT. Its translation is CAGSLNRGSNQPQYF. The chain is built from TRBV12-3 or TRBV12-4 and TRBJ1-5, with D maybe TRBD2 (5 bases). The DNA end favors TRBJ2-3, so the J call may be wrong. This CDR3 region has 15 residues.

This clonotype has more than one count but fewer than ten. Germline and junction disagree at one end, which may indicate a read error. The genes are TRBV9 and TRBJ2-2; tentative D call: TRBD2 (5 bases). Germline lookup yields CDR1 SGDLS and CDR2 YYNGEE. CDR3 length equals 15 residues. CDR3 DNA sequence: TGTGCCAGCAGCTTAAGGCGGACGAACACCGGGGAGTTGTTTTTT. Translating it yields CASSLRRTNTGELFF.

This clonotype has a single count. At one end, the junction sequence differs from germline, possibly due to a read error. The genes are TRBV11-3 and TRBJ2-1; D is ambiguous. The length of the CDR3 is 14 residues. Germline values: CDR1 SGHNT, CDR2 YENEEA. CDR3 sequence reads: CASNFAGSYNELFF. In DNA, the CDR3 is TGTGCCAGCAACTTCGCCGGCTCCTACAATGAGCTGTTCTTC.

Comments on this clonotype: The CDR3 does not close with the conserved phenylalanine or tryptophan, likely indicating a read error. This chain joins TRBV6-1 and TRBJ2-1; no definite D call. The CDR3 extends over 14 amino acids. The germline CDR1 and CDR2 sequences are MNHNS and SASEGT. The CDR3 coding sequence is TGCGCCAGCATCCCTCAACCGGCGTTCGGTGAGCAGTTCTGC. As protein: CASIPQPAFGEQFC.

A single count supports this clonotype. The junction differs from germline at one of its ends, possibly a read error. The genes are TRBV6-2 or TRBV6-3 and TRBJ1-2, with 7 bases identical to TRBD1. The CDR3 has 15 amino acids. Germline V gene lookup returns CDR1 MNHEY and CDR2 SVGEGT. CDR3 region: CASSVTGAPNYGFTF. The CDR3 DNA reads TGTGCAAGCAGCGTTACAGGGGCGCCTAACTATGGCTTCACCTTC.

This clonotype was seen a single time. Possible read error: a much larger clone is one base away. The chain is built from TRBV12-3 or TRBV12-4 and TRBJ2-1, with a possible D match to TRBD1 (7 bases). The CDR3 length is 16 residues. CDR3 amino acids: CDSSLGGGLLNNEQSF. In DNA form, the CDR3 reads TGTGACAGCAGTTTAGGAGGGGGCCTACTCAACAATGAGCAGTCCTTC.

V is TRBV12-3 or TRBV12-4 and J is TRBJ1-1; no clear D gene. The CDR3 loop spans 13 amino acids. The V and J ends lost 6 bases and 8 bases respectively, with 16 bases between them. The CDR3 loop reads CASRIRINNEAFF. The CDR3 bases are TGTGCCAGCAGGATTCGAATTAACAACGAAGCTTTCTTT.

In this sample, this clonotype turned up many times. The chain links TRBV6-2 or TRBV6-3 to TRBJ2-2; D call uncertain. V lost 6 bases to trimming and J lost 8 bases, with 19 bases between them. Per germline, CDR1 MNHEY and CDR2 SVGEGT. The CDR3 extends over 15 amino acids. The CDR3 DNA sequence: TGTGCCAGCAGCCCCGCCTCTGTTAATATAGGGGAGCTGTTTTTT. Protein sequence: CASSPASVNIGELFF.

Concerning this clonotype: An end of the junction does not agree with germline; a read error may underlie this. The chain carries TRBV12-3 or TRBV12-4 and TRBJ2-3, with a tentative D call TRBD1 (6 bases). CDR3 size: 17 residues. Here the CDR3 DNA reads TGTGCCAGCAGTTTAAACGTGGGCAGGGGACGGGTAGATACGCACTATTTT. Amino acids: CASSLNVGRGRVDTHYF.

As concerns this clonotype: The junction departs from germline at one end; a sequencing error may be responsible. This chain connects TRBV12-3 or TRBV12-4 to TRBJ2-3, with D unresolved. The CDR3 has 15 amino acids. DNA of the CDR3: TGTGCCAGCAGTCCCATCGCCTCGTTCTCAGATAGGCAGTATTTT. Residues: CASSPIASFSDRQYF.

Concerning this clonotype itself: The junction departs from germline at one end; a sequencing error may be responsible. The chain recombines TRBV6-1 with TRBJ1-1; unclear D gene. Germline assignment: CDR1 MNHNS and CDR2 SASEGT. The CDR3 is made up of 13 amino acids. Here the CDR3 DNA reads TGTGCCAGCAGTGATGGTAGGAACACTGAATCTCTCTTT. Encoded protein: CASSDGRNTESLF.

The gene calls are TRBV12-3 or TRBV12-4 and TRBJ1-1, with D possibly being TRBD1 (5 bases). The CDR3 has 14 residues. CDR3 in amino acids: CVNSPPRAGTEAFF. The CDR3 coding sequence is TGTGTCAACAGTCCCCCCAGGGCAGGCACTGAAGCTTTCTTT.

In regard to this clonotype: Relative to the germline gene, one junction end is altered; a read error may explain this. This sequence joins TRBV4-1 and TRBJ2-7, with 8 bases lining up with TRBD2. The CDR3 length is 15 residues. Looked up from germline, CDR1 is MGHRA and CDR2 is YSYEKL. CDR3 sequence: CASSQDYSGIYEQYF. DNA of the CDR3: TGCGCCAGTAGCCAAGATTATAGCGGGATTTACGAGCAGTACTTC.

With respect to this clonotype: Possible read error: a much larger clone is one base away. This chain links TRBV19 with TRBJ2-5; 10 bases map to TRBD2. The germline gives CDR1 LNHDA, CDR2 SQIVND (reference sequence). CDR3 size: 12 residues. The CDR3 is CTTRLAGETQYF. For the CDR3, the DNA is TGTACCACTCGACTAGCGGGAGAGACCCAGTACTTC.

The V and J genes are TRBV29-1 and TRBJ2-3; D assignment may be TRBD1 or TRBD2 (5 bases each). Between the trimmed V and J ends, which lost 5 bases and 15 bases, there was a span of 27 bases. The CDR3 is 14 residues long. Looked up from germline, CDR1 is SQVTM and CDR2 is ANQGSEA. DNA for the CDR3: TGCAGCGTTTCCGGGACGGCCCAAAGAAATATGCAATATTTT. As protein: CSVSGTAQRNMQYF.

On this clonotype itself: This may stem from a read error, because a much larger clone lies one nucleotide away. The rearrangement uses TRBV28 and TRBJ2-7; possibly TRBD2 for D (5 bases). The CDR3 extends over 15 amino acids. V was clipped by 5 bases and J by 3 bases, with 17 bases between them. CDR1 and CDR2 from the germline V gene are MDHEN and SYDVKM. CDR3 sequence (DNA): TGTGCCAGCAGTGCCCCAAGACATGGGAGCTACGAGCAGTACTTC. Its protein product is CASSAPRHGSYEQYF.

This chain joins TRBV12-3 or TRBV12-4 and TRBJ1-2, with D possibly TRBD1 on 6 matching bases. CDR3 size: 15 residues. The CDR3 nucleotides are TGTTCTACCAGTCCGGACAGCTCCCTAAACTATGGCTACACCTTC. Its translation is CSTSPDSSLNYGYTF.

In the case of this clonotype: The germline gene is not matched at one end of the junction; a read error may be the cause. V gene TRBV6-2 or TRBV6-3 combines with J gene TRBJ2-1; weak D call: TRBD2 (6 bases). Germline V lookup: CDR1 MNHEY, CDR2 SVGEGT. This CDR3 has 13 amino acids. The CDR3 bases are TGTGCCAGCAGGACTAGTGGGAGGAATGAGAAGTTGTTC. Encoded protein: CASRTSGRNEKLF.

This clonotype was counted between two and nine times. The missing conserved phenylalanine or tryptophan at the end of this CDR3 makes a read error likely. This chain connects TRBV29-1 to TRBJ2-2; the match to TRBD2 covers 10 bases. Per germline, CDR1 SQVTM and CDR2 ANQGSEA. The CDR3 loop spans 15 amino acids. CDR3 sequence (DNA): TGTAGCGTTGGGACTAGCGTGGCGAACACCGGGGAGCTGTTTTTA. It yields the protein CSVGTSVANTGELFL.

V gene TRBV29-1 combines with J gene TRBJ2-5; either TRBD1 or TRBD2 may fit D (5 bases each). The CDR3 consists of 14 residues. V was trimmed by 4 bases and J by 6 bases, leaving 18 bases between them. Germline V gene data show CDR1 as SQVTM and CDR2 as ANQGSEA. The CDR3 protein is CSVGFVEEGKTQYF. In DNA, the CDR3 is TGCAGCGTTGGTTTCGTGGAAGAGGGGAAGACCCAGTACTTC. Full variable domain (remainder filled in from reference TRBV29-1 and TRBJ2-5): SAVISQKPSRDICQRGTSLTIQCQVDSQVTMMFWYRQQPGQSLTLIATANQGSEATYESGFVIDKFPISRPNLTFSTLTVSNMSPEDSSIYLCSVGFVEEGKTQYFGPGTRLLVL.

The gene calls are TRBV11-2 and TRBJ2-5; no clear D gene. Trimming took 7 bases from V and 4 from J, leaving 19 bases between them. This CDR3 is 15 amino acids long. Germline loops: CDR1 SGHAT, CDR2 FQNNGV. CDR3 DNA: TGTGCCAGCACCCAGGTCGGGCTAGTCCCAGAGACCCAGTACTTC. Translated: CASTQVGLVPETQYF.

This clonotype was recorded a few times. The junction departs from germline at one end; a sequencing error may be responsible. J is TRBJ2-3 and V is TRBV29-1; either TRBD1 or TRBD2 may supply D (5 bases each). Germline-derived CDR1 and CDR2 are SQVTM and ANQGSEA. The length of the CDR3 is 13 residues. The chain's CDR3 is CSVEGVARDTQYF. In nucleotides, the CDR3 is TGCAGCGTTGAGGGGGTCGCTAGAGATACGCAGTACTTT.

Regarding this clonotype: An end of the junction does not agree with germline; a read error may underlie this. This sequence joins TRBV29-1 and TRBJ2-5; D is possibly TRBD1 (6 bases). Germline lookup yields CDR1 SQVTM and CDR2 ANQGSEA. The CDR3 extends over 12 amino acids. The CDR3 region has the DNA TGTAGCCTGCCACAGGGATGGACGACCCAGTACTTC. This gives the protein CSLPQGWTTQYF.

Regarding this clonotype: Sequence at one end of the junction differs from germline and may be a read error. V gene TRBV29-1 combines with J gene TRBJ2-2, with 8 nucleotides matching TRBD2. The CDR3 consists of 15 residues. The germline gives CDR1 SQVTM, CDR2 ANQGSEA. In DNA form, the CDR3 reads TGCAGCGCTGGGACTAGTGCGGCGAACACCGGGGAGCTGCTCTTT. Protein: CSAGTSAANTGELLF.